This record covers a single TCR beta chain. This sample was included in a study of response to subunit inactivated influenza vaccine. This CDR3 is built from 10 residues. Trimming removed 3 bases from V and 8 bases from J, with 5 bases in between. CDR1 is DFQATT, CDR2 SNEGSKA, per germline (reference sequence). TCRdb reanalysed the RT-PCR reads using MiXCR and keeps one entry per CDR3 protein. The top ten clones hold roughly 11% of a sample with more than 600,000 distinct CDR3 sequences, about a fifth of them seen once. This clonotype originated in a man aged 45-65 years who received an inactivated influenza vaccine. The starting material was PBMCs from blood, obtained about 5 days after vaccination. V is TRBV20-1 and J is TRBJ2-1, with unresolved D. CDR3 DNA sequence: TGCAGTGCTAGTTACCATGAGCAGTTCTTC. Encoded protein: CSASYHEQFF.